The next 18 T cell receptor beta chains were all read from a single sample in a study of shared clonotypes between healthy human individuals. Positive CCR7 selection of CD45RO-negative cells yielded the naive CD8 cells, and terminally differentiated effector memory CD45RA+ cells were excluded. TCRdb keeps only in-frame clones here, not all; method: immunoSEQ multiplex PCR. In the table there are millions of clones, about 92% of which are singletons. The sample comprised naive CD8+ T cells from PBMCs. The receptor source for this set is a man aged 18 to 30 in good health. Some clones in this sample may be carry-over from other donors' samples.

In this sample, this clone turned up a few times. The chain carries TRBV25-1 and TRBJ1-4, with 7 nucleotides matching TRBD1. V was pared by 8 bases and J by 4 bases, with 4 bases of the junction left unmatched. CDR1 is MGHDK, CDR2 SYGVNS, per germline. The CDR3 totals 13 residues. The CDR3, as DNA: TGTGCCAGCGAGGGGGCAGTTAATGAAAAACTGTTTTTT. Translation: CASEGAVNEKLFF.

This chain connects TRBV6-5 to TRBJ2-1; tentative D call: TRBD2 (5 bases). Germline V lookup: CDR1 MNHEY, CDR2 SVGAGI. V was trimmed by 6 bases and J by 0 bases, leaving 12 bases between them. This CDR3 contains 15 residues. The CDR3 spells CASSRAASSYNEQFF. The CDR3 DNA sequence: TGTGCCAGCAGCCGAGCGGCAAGCTCCTACAATGAGCAGTTCTTC.

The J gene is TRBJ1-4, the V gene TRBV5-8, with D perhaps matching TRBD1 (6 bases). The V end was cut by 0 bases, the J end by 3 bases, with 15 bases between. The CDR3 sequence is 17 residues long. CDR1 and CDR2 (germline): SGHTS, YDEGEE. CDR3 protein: CASSLVGGAPANEKLFF. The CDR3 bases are TGTGCCAGCAGCTTGGTAGGGGGGGCGCCGGCTAATGAAAAACTGTTTTTT.

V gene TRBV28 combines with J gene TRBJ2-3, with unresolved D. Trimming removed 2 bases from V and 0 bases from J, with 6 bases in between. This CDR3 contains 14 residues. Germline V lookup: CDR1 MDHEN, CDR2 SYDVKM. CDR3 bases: TGTGCCAGCAGTTTAGGCAAGAGCACAGATACGCAGTATTTT. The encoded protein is CASSLGKSTDTQYF.

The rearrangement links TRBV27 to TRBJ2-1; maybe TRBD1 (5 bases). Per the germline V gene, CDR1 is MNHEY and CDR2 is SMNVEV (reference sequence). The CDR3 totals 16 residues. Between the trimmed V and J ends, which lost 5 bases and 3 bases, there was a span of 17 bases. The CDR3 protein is CASSIQQVVSYNEQFF. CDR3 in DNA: TGTGCCAGCAGTATACAACAGGTAGTGAGCTACAATGAGCAGTTCTTC.

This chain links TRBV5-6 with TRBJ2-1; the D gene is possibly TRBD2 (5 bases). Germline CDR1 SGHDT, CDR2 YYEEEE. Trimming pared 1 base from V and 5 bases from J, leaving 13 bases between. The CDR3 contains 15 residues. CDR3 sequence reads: CASSLYAGLNNEQFF. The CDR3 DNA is TGTGCCAGCAGCTTGTATGCGGGCCTCAACAATGAGCAGTTCTTC.

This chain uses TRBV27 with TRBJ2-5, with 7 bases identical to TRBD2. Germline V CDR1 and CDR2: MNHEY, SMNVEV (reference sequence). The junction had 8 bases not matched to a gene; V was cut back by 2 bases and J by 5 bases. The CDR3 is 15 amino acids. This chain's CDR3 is CASSLVRGVGETQYF. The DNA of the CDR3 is TGTGCCAGCAGTTTAGTTCGGGGGGTTGGGGAGACCCAGTACTTC.

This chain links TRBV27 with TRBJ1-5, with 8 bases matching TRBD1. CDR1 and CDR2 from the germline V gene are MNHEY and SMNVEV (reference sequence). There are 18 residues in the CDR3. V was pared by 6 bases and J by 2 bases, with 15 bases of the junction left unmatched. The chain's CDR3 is CASRARQGPGEGNQPQHF. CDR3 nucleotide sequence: TGTGCCAGCAGAGCGAGACAGGGGCCGGGTGAGGGCAATCAGCCCCAGCATTTT.

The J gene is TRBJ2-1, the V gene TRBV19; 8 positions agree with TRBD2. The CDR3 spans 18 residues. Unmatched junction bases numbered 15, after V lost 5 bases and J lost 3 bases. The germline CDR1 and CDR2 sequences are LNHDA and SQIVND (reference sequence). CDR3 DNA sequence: TGTGCCAGTAGTCGAGGACTAGCCATGCGTCGTTTCTACAATGAGCAGTTCTTC. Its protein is CASSRGLAMRRFYNEQFF.

The CDR3 is CASSAGQGTYYEQYF. CDR3 DNA sequence: TGTGCCAGCAGCGCCGGACAGGGGACCTACTACGAGCAGTACTTC. This chain joins TRBV9 and TRBJ2-7; TRBD1 matches at 9 bases. Germline V gene data show CDR1 as SGDLS and CDR2 as YYNGEE. CDR3 length: 15 amino acids. Losses at the gene ends were 3 bases for V and 3 bases for J; bases not matched to a gene: 7.

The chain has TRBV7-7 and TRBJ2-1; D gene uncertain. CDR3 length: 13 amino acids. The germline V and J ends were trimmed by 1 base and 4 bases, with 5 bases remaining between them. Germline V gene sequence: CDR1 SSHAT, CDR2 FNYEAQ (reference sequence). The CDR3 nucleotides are TGTGCCAGCAGCTTAGGGCGGTACAATGAGCAGTTCTTC. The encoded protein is CASSLGRYNEQFF.

The CDR3 DNA reads as TGTGCCAGCAGCCAAGGGTCCGGGGGGCGCGTAGCTGGCTACACCTTC. This sequence encodes CASSQGSGGRVAGYTF. The chain employs TRBV14 and TRBJ1-2; the D gene is possibly TRBD1 (6 bases). The CDR3 contains 16 residues. In germline, CDR1 is SGHDN, CDR2 FVKESK. Trimming pared 1 base from V and 7 bases from J, leaving 19 bases between.

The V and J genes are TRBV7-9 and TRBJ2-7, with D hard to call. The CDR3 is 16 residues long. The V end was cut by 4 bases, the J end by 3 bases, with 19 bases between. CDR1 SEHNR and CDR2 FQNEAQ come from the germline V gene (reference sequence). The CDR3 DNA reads TGTGCCAGCAGCTCCGCCCTCCTGACGAGAGGCTACGAGCAGTACTTC. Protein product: CASSSALLTRGYEQYF.

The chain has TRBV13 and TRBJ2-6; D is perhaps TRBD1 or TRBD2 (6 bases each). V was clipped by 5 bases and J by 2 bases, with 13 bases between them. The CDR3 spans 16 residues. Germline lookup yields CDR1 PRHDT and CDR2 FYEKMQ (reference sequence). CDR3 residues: CASSGGPGAGANVLTF. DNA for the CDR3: TGTGCCAGCAGCGGGGGGCCAGGGGCTGGGGCCAACGTCCTGACTTTC.

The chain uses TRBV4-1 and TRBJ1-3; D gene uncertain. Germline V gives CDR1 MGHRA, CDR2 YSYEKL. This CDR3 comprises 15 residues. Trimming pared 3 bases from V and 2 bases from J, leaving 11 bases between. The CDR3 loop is CASSHLNGPGNTIYF. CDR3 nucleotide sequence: TGCGCCAGCAGCCATTTGAATGGACCTGGAAACACCATATATTTT.

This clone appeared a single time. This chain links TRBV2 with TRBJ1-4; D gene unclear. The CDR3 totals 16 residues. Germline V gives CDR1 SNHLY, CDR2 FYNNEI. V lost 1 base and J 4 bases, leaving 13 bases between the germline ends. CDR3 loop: CASSEGLPRLNEKLFF. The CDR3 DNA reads TGTGCCAGCAGTGAAGGATTGCCGAGACTTAATGAAAAACTGTTTTTT.

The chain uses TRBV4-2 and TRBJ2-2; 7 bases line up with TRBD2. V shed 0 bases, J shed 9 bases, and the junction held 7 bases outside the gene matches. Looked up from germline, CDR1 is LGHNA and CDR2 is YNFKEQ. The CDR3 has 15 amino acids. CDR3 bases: TGTGCCAGCAGCCAAGATAAGGCTAGCGGTCGGGAGCTGTTTTTT. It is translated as CASSQDKASGRELFF.

CDR3 residues: CASSQVGRHYEQYF. The CDR3 DNA follows: TGCGCCAGCAGCCAAGTCGGGAGGCACTACGAGCAGTACTTC. The V call is TRBV4-1, the J call TRBJ2-7; 7 nucleotides match TRBD2. Per germline, CDR1 MGHRA and CDR2 YSYEKL. This CDR3 is 14 amino acids long. The trim removed 1 base at V and 3 bases at J, leaving 3 bases unmatched.